This T cell receptor beta chain came from a study of shared clonotypes between healthy human individuals. Study-level information: Three CD4 naive, three CD4 memory, two CD8 naive and one CD8 memory plate were used per donor. Study findings and constraints: Lower generation probabilities were found for non-shared clonotypes than for those shared by all four donors. Only blood samples were collected, and tissue repertoires likely differ.

The sample holds one count of this clone. Its specificity is unknown. The CDR3 spans 15 residues. The J segment lost 5 bases and the V segment lost 1 base, leaving 8 bases of the junction unmatched. Germline-derived CDR1 and CDR2 are SGHAT and FQNNGV. Here immunoSEQ multiplex PCR was the method, and the copy in TCRdb shows in-frame clones only, minus some. The table includes about 1 million clones, 65% to 75% detected once. The sequenced material came from memory CD4+ T cells sorted from blood. The sample's subset: CD45RA-negative fraction. The sequence derives from a man aged 18 to 29 in good health. The chain has TRBV11-2 and TRBJ2-7; 7 bases agree with TRBD2. CDR3 residues: CASSLGGGRRNEQYF. DNA for the CDR3: TGTGCCAGCAGCTTAGGCGGGGGAAGACGTAACGAGCAGTACTTC.